This T cell receptor beta chain was observed in a study of cytomegalovirus exposure and HLA in healthy donors. General observations from the study: In a later analysis, 17,000 or so TCR beta sequences were associated with HLA alleles at 0.05 false discovery rate. A link between a missense DCLRE1C variant and TCR beta V- and J-gene trimming emerged from a later analysis. The number of N-insertions in an Asian-associated ancestry cluster was reportedly below the 666-donor mean in a later analysis.

There are 16 residues in the CDR3. Looked up from germline, CDR1 is SEHNR and CDR2 is FQNEAQ (reference sequence). V was clipped by 5 bases and J by 0 bases, with 16 bases between them. The sample holds a few counts of this clone. Its target is not known. In the PCR, 60 Vbeta and 13 Jbeta primers were used. Data came from immunoSEQ multiplex PCR; TCRdb stores just in-frame clones and leaves some out. The sample carries roughly 150,000 clones, over 65% recorded once. The source is a man aged 18 to 29 in good health and CMV-seropositive. Sequencing input: PBMCs. This chain uses TRBV7-9 with TRBJ1-1; D may be TRBD1 (5 bases). The CDR3 DNA sequence: TGTGCCAGCAGCCGGGGAGGGGCAGAGATGAACACTGAAGCTTTCTTT. Translation gives CASSRGGAEMNTEAFF. Supplemented by reference TRBV7-9 and TRBJ1-1, the full variable domain reads DTGVSQNPRHKITKRGQNVTFRCDPISEHNRLYWYRQTLGQGPEFLTYFQNEAQLEKSRLLSDRFSAERPKGSFSTLEIQRTEQGDSAMYLCASSRGGAEMNTEAFFGQGTRLTVV.